This T cell receptor (beta chain) was sequenced for a study of vaccination and CD4 T cells after COVID-19. Study summary: Two of the convalescents were Hispanic, and convalescents were six males and four females. Stimulation used overlapping spike peptides from SARS-CoV-2, HCoV-NL63, HCoV-OC43 and HCoV-229E.

Note on this clonotype: Its antigen remains unidentified.

Trimming cost V 7 bases and J 3 bases, with 14 bases left between them. The CDR3 loop spans 14 amino acids. Germline V gives CDR1 SEHNR, CDR2 FQNEAQ (reference sequence). The treatment denotes: roughly 11-day PBMC culture with coronavirus spike peptide pools or control peptides (ViraFEST assay). Once obtained from cultured CD4+ T cells, the DNA was sequenced using the Oncomine TCR Beta short-read assay. After culture, CD4+ T cells served as the source for genomic DNA extraction. Using its own MiXCR run on the PCR reads, TCRdb lists one record per CDR3 protein. The data contain about 25,000 distinct CDR3 sequences, around three fifths of them singletons.

The sequence came from a human donor who had recovered from COVID-19. The V call is TRBV7-9, the J call TRBJ2-3; D is ambiguous. Input material: CD4+ T cells from blood, cultured in vitro. The CDR3 sequence: CASTQIHPTDTQYF. The CDR3 DNA reads as TGTGCCAGCACCCAGATCCACCCTACAGATACGCAGTATTTT.